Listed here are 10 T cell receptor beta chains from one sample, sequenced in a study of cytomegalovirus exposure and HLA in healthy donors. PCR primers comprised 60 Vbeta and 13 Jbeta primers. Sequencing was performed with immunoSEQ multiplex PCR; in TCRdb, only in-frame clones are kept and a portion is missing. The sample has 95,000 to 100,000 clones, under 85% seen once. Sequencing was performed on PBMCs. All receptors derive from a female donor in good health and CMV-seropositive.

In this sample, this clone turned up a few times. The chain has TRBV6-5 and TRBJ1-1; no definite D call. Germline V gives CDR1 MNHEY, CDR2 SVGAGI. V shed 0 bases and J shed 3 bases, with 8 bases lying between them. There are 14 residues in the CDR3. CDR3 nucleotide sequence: TGTGCCAGCAGTTACTCCGGGGTGGACACTGAAGCTTTCTTT. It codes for CASSYSGVDTEAFF.

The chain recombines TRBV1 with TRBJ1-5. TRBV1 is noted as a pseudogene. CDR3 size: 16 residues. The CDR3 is CTSSQERGSSNQPQHF. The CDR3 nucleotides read TGCACCAGCAGCCAAGAAAGAGGCAGTAGCAATCAGCCCCAGCATTTT.

The CDR3 DNA is TGTGCCAGCAGCCTGGTGACAGGGGCGAACACTGAAGCTTTCTTT. Protein: CASSLVTGANTEAFF. V and J are TRBV4-2 and TRBJ1-1; 8 nucleotides align to TRBD1. This CDR3 has 15 amino acids. Looked up from germline, CDR1 is LGHNA and CDR2 is YNFKEQ. The V gene end was trimmed by 4 bases and the J gene end by 1 base; junction bases not matched to a gene: 5.

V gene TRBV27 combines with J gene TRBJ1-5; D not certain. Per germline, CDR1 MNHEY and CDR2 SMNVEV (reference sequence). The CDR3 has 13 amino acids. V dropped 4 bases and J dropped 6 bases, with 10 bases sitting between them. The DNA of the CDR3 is TGTGCCAGCAGTTCCCAAACTGGTCAGCCCCAGCATTTT. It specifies CASSSQTGQPQHF.

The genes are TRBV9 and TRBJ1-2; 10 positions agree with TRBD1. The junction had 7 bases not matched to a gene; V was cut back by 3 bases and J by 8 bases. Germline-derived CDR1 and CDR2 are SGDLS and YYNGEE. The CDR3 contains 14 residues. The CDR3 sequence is CASSDRQGAQGYTF. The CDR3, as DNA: TGTGCCAGCAGCGACCGACAGGGGGCACAGGGCTACACCTTC.

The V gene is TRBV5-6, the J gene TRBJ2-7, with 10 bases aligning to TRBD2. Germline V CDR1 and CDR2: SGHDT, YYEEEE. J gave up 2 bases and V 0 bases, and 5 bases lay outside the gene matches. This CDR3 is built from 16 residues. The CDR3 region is CASSLETSGVPYEQYF. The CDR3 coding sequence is TGTGCCAGCAGCTTGGAAACTAGCGGGGTTCCCTACGAGCAGTACTTC.

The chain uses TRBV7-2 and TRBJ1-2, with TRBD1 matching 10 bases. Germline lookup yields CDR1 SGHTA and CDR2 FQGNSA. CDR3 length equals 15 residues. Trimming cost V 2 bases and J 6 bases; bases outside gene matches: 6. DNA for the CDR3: TGTGCCAGCAGCTTAAGGGGACAGGGGTTAAATGGCTACACCTTC. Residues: CASSLRGQGLNGYTF.

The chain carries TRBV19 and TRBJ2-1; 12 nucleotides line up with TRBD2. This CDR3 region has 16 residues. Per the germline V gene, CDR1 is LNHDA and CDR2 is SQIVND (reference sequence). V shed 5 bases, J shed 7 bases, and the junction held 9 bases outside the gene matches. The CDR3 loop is CASSRRLAGVSNEQFF. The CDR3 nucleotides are TGTGCCAGTAGTCGACGACTAGCGGGAGTATCAAATGAGCAGTTCTTC.

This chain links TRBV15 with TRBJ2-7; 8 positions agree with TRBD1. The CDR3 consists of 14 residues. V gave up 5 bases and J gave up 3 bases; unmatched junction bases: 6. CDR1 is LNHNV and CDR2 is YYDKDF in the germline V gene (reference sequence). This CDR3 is CATSSGDRIYEQYF. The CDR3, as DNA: TGTGCCACCAGCTCAGGGGACAGGATCTACGAGCAGTACTTC.

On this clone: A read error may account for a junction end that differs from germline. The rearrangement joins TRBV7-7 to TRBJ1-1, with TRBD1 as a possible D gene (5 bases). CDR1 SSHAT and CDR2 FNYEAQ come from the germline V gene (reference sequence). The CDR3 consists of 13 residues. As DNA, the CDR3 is TGTGCTAGCAGCTTAGGGCAGGGCACTGAAGCTTTCTTT. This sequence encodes CASSLGQGTEAFF. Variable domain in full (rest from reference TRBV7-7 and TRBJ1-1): GAGVSQSPRYKVTKRGQDVTLRCDPISSHATLYWYQQALGQGPEFLTYFNYEAQPDKSGLPSDRFSAERPEGSISTLTIQRTEQRDSAMYRCASSLGQGTEAFFGQGTRLTVV.